This TCR beta chain is from a study of cytomegalovirus exposure and HLA in healthy donors. Findings of the study overall: A later analysis linked a missense DCLRE1C variant to TCR beta V- and J-gene trimming.

Primers for the PCR totalled 60 Vbeta and 13 Jbeta. Repertoires were generated with immunoSEQ multiplex PCR, while TCRdb's copy carries only in-frame clones and drops some. The sample includes about 120,000 clones, around 80% of them seen just once. Concerning this clone: Its antigen remains unknown.

V was clipped by 0 bases and J by 1 base; unmatched bases: 1. The V gene's germline CDR1 is GTSNPN and CDR2 SVGIG (reference sequence). This CDR3 is 14 amino acids long. The receptor comes from a woman in her 40s in good health and CMV-seropositive. Sequenced sample: PBMCs. The chain couples TRBV30 to TRBJ1-1; 8 bases map to TRBD1. The CDR3 here is CAWSVGTGNTEAFF. The CDR3 DNA reads as TGTGCCTGGAGTGTAGGGACAGGGAACACTGAAGCTTTCTTT. The full variable domain, with the rest looked up from reference TRBV30 and TRBJ1-1, is SQTIHQWPATLVQPVGSPLSLECTVEGTSNPNLYWYRQAAGRGLQLLFYSVGIGQISSEVPQNLSASRPQDRQFILSSKKLLLSDSGFYLCAWSVGTGNTEAFFGQGTRLTVV.